The T cell receptor (beta chain) under discussion was sequenced for a study of regulatory T cells. Study-wide results and limits: Hydrophobic residues at CDR3 positions 6 and 7 were enriched in conventional CD4+ T cells of CD3G-deficient patients. Skewed V and J usage and few unique V-J pairs marked patient repertoires, most in Tregs.

The PCR used 52 TRBV and 13 TRBJ primers. Produced via immunoSEQ multiplex PCR; TCRdb's table is partial and in-frame only. The sample has over 25,000 clones; 93% are singletons. Worth noting for this clone: Antigen specificity is unknown.

At testing, patients were 2 to 39 years old, with reduced naive and increased memory T-cell proportions. The sequenced material came from conventional CD4+ T cells sorted from blood. The TCR was taken from a child aged 2-15 years with CD3G deficiency.

This CDR3 reads CASSQVLGQTSEKLFF. CDR3 coding DNA: TGCGCCAGCAGCCAAGTCCTGGGACAGACAAGTGAAAAACTGTTTTTT. This chain uses TRBV4-1 with TRBJ1-4, with 7 bases fitting TRBD1. The junction had 9 bases not matched to a gene; V was cut back by 1 base and J by 7 bases. CDR1 is MGHRA, CDR2 YSYEKL, per germline. The CDR3 extends over 16 amino acids.